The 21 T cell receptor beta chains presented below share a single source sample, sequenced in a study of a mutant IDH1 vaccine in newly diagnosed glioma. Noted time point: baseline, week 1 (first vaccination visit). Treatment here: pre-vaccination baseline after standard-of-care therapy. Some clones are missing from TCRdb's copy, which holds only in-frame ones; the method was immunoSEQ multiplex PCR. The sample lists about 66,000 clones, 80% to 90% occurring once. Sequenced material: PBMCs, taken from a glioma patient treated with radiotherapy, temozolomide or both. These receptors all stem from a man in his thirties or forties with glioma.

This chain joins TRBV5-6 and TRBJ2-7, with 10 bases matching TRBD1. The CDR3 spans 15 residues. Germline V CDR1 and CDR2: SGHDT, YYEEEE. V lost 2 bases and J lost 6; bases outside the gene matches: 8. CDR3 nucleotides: TGTGCCAGCAGCTTCCCGGGACAGGGGATTGGCGAGCAGTACTTC. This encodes CASSFPGQGIGEQYF.

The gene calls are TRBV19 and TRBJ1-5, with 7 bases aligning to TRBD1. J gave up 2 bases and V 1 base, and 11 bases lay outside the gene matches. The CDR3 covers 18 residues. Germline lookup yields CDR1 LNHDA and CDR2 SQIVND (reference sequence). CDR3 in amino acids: CASSIGRGGTGRNQPQHF. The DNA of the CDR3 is TGTGCCAGTAGTATAGGCAGGGGGGGGACGGGTCGCAATCAGCCCCAGCATTTT.

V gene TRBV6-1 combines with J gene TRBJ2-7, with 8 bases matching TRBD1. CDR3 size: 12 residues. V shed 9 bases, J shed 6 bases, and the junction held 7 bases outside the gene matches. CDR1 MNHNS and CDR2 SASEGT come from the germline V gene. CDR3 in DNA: TGTGCCAGTCAGACAGGGGCCCTCGAGCAGTACTTC. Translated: CASQTGALEQYF.

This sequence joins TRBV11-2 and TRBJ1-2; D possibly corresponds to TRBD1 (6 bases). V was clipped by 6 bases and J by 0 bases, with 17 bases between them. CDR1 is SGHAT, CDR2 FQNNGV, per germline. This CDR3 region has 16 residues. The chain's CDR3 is CASRAGTTATNYGYTF. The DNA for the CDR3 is TGTGCCAGCAGAGCCGGGACAACCGCGACTAACTATGGCTACACCTTC.

CDR3 protein: CASSGKGQGAGEQYF. The CDR3 bases are TGTGCCAGCAGCGGAAAGGGACAGGGGGCAGGAGAGCAGTACTTC. This chain joins TRBV9 and TRBJ2-7, with 12 bases matching TRBD1. V was pared by 3 bases and J by 7 bases, with 8 bases of the junction left unmatched. Germline V gene sequence: CDR1 SGDLS, CDR2 YYNGEE. The CDR3 covers 15 residues.

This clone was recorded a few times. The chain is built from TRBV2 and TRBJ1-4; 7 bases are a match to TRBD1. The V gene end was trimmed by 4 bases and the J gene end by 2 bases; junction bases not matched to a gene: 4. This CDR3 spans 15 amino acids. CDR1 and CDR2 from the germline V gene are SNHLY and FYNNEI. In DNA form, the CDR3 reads TGTGCCAGCAGTGGACAGGGTCGGACTAATGAAAAACTGTTTTTT. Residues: CASSGQGRTNEKLFF. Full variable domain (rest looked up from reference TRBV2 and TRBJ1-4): EPEVTQTPSHQVTQMGQEVILRCVPISNHLYFYWYRQILGQKVEFLVSFYNNEISEKSEIFDDQFSVERPDGSNFTLKIRSTKLEDSAMYFCASSGQGRTNEKLFFGSGTQLSVL.

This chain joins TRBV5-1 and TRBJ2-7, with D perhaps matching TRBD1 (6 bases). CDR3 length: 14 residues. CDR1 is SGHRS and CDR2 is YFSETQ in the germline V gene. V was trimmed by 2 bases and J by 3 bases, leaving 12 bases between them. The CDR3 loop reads CASSFRDKIYEQYF. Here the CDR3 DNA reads TGCGCCAGCAGCTTCCGGGACAAGATCTACGAGCAGTACTTC.

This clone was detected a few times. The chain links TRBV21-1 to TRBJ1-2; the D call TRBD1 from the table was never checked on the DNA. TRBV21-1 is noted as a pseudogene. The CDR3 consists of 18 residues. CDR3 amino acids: CASSKALPAPTGSYGYTF. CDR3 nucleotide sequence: TGTGCCAGCAGCAAGGCCCTACCAGCACCGACAGGCTCCTATGGCTACACCTTC.

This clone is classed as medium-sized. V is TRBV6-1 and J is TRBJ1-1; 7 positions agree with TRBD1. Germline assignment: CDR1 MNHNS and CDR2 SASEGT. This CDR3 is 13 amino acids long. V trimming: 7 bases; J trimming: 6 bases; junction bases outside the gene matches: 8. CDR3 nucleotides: TGTGCCAGCATAGAGACAGGGTTCGCTGAAGCTTTCTTT. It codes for CASIETGFAEAFF.

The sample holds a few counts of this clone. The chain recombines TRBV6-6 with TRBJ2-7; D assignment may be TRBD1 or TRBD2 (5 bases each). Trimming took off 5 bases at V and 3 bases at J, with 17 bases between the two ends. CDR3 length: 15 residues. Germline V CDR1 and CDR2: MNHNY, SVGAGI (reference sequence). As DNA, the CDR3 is TGTGCCAGCAGTGACCGGGACCCTAGGGACTACGAGCAGTACTTC. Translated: CASSDRDPRDYEQYF.

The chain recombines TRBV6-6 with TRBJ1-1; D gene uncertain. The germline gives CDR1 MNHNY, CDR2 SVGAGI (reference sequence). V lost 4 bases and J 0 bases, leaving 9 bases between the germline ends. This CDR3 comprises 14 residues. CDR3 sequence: CASSLRRMNTEAFF. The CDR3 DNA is TGTGCCAGCAGTTTACGGCGTATGAACACTGAAGCTTTCTTT.

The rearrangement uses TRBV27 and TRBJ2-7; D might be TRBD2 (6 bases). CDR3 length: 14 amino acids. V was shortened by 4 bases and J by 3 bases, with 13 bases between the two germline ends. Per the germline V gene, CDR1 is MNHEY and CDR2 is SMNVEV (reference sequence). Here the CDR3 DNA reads TGTGCCAGCAGTTGGGGGACGGGGGACTACGAGCAGTACTTC. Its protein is CASSWGTGDYEQYF.

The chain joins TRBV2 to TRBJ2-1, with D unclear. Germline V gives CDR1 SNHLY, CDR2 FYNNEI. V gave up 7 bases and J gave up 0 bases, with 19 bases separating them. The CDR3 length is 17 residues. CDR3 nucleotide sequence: TGTGCCAGCAAAAGGTACCCAACTATCCTCTCCTACAATGAGCAGTTCTTC. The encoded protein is CASKRYPTILSYNEQFF.

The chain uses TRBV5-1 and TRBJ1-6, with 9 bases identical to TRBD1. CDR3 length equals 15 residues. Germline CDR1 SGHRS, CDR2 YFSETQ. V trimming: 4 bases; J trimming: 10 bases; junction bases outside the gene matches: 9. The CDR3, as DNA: TGCGCCAGCAGCCATGGACAGGGGCAGGGGTCACCCCTCCACTTT. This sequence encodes CASSHGQGQGSPLHF.

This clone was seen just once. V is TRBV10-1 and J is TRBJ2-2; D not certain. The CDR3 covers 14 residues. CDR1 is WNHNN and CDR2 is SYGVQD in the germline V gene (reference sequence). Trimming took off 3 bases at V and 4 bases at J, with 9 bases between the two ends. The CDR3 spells CASSEKQTTGELFF. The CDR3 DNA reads TGCGCCAGCAGTGAAAAACAAACCACCGGGGAGCTGTTTTTT.

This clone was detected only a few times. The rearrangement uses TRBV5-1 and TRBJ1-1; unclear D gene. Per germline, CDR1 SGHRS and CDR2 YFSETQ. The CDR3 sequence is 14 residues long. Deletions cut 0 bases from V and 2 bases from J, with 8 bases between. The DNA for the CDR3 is TGCGCCAGCAGCTTGGGGGCGGCAAACACTGAAGCTTTCTTT. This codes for CASSLGAANTEAFF.

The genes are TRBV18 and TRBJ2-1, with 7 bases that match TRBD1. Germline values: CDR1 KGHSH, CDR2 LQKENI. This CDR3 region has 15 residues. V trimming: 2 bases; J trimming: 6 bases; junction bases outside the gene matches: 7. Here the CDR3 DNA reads TGTGCCAGCTCACCAGACAGGGTAGCAGTCAATGAGCAGTTCTTC. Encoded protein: CASSPDRVAVNEQFF.

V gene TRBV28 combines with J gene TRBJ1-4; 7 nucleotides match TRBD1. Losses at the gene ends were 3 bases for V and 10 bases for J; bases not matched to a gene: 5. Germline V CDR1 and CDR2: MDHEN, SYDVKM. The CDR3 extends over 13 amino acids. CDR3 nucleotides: TGTGCCAGCAGTTTGGGGACAGAAGTAAAACTGTTTTTT. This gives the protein CASSLGTEVKLFF.

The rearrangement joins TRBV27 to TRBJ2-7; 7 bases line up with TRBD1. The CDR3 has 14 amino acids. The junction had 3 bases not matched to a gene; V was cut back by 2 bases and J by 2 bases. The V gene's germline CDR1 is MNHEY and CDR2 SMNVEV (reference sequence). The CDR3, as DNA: TGTGCCAGCAGTTTAGGGACAGACACCTACGAGCAGTACTTC. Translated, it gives CASSLGTDTYEQYF.

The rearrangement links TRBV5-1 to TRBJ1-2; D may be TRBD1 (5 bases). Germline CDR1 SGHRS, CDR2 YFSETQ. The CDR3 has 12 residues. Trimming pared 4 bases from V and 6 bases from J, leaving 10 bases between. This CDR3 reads CASSRTLDGYTF. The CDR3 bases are TGCGCCAGCAGCCGGACACTCGATGGCTACACCTTC.

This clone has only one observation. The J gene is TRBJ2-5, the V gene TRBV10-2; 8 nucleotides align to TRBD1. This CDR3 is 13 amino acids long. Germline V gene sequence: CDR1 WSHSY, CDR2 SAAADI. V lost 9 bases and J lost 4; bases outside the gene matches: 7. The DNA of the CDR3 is TGCGCCAGTCGGGCAGGGGGCTTAGAGACCCAGTACTTC. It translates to CASRAGGLETQYF.